A selection of T cell receptor beta chains follows, all from one sample in a study of shared clonotypes between healthy human individuals. The table came from immunoSEQ multiplex PCR; TCRdb's copy has only in-frame clones and leaves some out. This sample has about 1 million clones; 75% occur once, and the top ten carry approximately 1.5%. The sample was memory CD4+ T cells sorted from blood. Every receptor here comes from a man between 18 and 29 years old in good health. Each CDR3 is given with its conserved first and last residue. The order of the fields is clone size, D gene, J gene, V gene, CDR3 protein. A D gene is named only where the DNA matches it firmly. Expanded clones are given a class, and other clones once, few, many or no size at all.

clone size: few
D gene: TRBD2
J gene: TRBJ2-2
V gene: TRBV2
CDR3 protein: CASSLGDYGTGELFF

clone size: once
D gene: TRBD1
J gene: TRBJ1-1
V gene: TRBV11-3
CDR3 protein: CASSPGQQNTEAFF

clone size: few
D gene: NA
J gene: TRBJ2-7
V gene: TRBV7-8
CDR3 protein: CASSLEVRVGEQYF

clone size: NA
D gene: TRBD2
J gene: TRBJ2-7
V gene: TRBV6-6
CDR3 protein: CASKEVAGGHYEQYF

clone size: NA
D gene: TRBD1
J gene: TRBJ1-3
V gene: TRBV5-6
CDR3 protein: CASSPTGRSGNTIYF

clone size: NA
D gene: TRBD2
J gene: TRBJ2-3
V gene: TRBV5-1
CDR3 protein: CASSFDGSGGLSTDTQYF

clone size: NA
D gene: NA
J gene: TRBJ2-7
V gene: TRBV28
CDR3 protein: CASGGPTYEQYF

clone size: many
D gene: TRBD1
J gene: TRBJ2-7
V gene: TRBV5-4
CDR3 protein: CASSLTGAAFSYEQYF

clone size: once
D gene: TRBD2
J gene: TRBJ2-7
V gene: TRBV6-5
CDR3 protein: CASRGGLSVYEQYF

clone size: once
D gene: NA
J gene: TRBJ1-2
V gene: TRBV9
CDR3 protein: CASSVAGGISYGYTF

clone size: few
D gene: NA
J gene: TRBJ2-3
V gene: TRBV29-1
CDR3 protein: CSVGTAGTDTQYF

clone size: once
D gene: NA
J gene: TRBJ1-1
V gene: TRBV19
CDR3 protein: CASSIETQGPSGDTEAFF

clone size: many
D gene: TRBD2
J gene: TRBJ2-2
V gene: TRBV25-1
CDR3 protein: CASSGPSGIPGELFF

clone size: few
D gene: NA
J gene: TRBJ1-4
V gene: TRBV19
CDR3 protein: CASSIGREKLFF

clone size: NA
D gene: TRBD2
J gene: TRBJ2-3
V gene: TRBV11-2
CDR3 protein: CASSLGSGRAPDTQYF

clone size: NA
D gene: TRBD1
J gene: TRBJ1-5
V gene: TRBV5-5
CDR3 protein: CASSRDRGGQPQHF

clone size: NA
D gene: TRBD2
J gene: TRBJ2-1
V gene: TRBV6-5
CDR3 protein: CASRIAGGPFNEQFF

clone size: NA
D gene: NA
J gene: TRBJ2-5
V gene: TRBV30
CDR3 protein: CACYLGKYQETQYF

clone size: NA
D gene: NA
J gene: TRBJ2-1
V gene: TRBV2
CDR3 protein: CASSEGGADVGQFF

clone size: NA
D gene: TRBD2
J gene: TRBJ2-7
V gene: TRBV5-1
CDR3 protein: CASSLPSGSGEQYF

clone size: NA
D gene: NA
J gene: TRBJ1-2
V gene: TRBV30
CDR3 protein: CAWSGMWGANYGYTF

clone size: NA
D gene: NA
J gene: TRBJ1-1
V gene: TRBV7-8
CDR3 protein: CASSSLPWGAFF

clone size: NA
D gene: NA
J gene: TRBJ2-1
V gene: TRBV7-2
CDR3 protein: CASSLMTDYNEQFF

clone size: NA
D gene: NA
J gene: TRBJ1-1
V gene: TRBV6-6
CDR3 protein: CASTPGRSEAFF

clone size: NA
D gene: TRBD1
J gene: TRBJ1-2
V gene: TRBV4-3
CDR3 protein: CASSQVEGANGYTF

clone size: NA
D gene: TRBD1
J gene: TRBJ1-1
V gene: TRBV5-1
CDR3 protein: CASTMGTGWMNTEAFF

clone size: NA
D gene: NA
J gene: TRBJ1-2
V gene: TRBV2
CDR3 protein: CASSIIGQGGGYTF

clone size: few
D gene: TRBD2
J gene: TRBJ2-5
V gene: TRBV5-1
CDR3 protein: CASSLGLALGETQYF

clone size: NA
D gene: TRBD1
J gene: TRBJ1-2
V gene: TRBV4-1
CDR3 protein: CASSQIFGQGIGYTF

clone size: NA
D gene: NA
J gene: TRBJ2-7
V gene: TRBV5-5
CDR3 protein: CASTRGKFSSDYEQYF

clone size: NA
D gene: NA
J gene: TRBJ2-3
V gene: TRBV7-9
CDR3 protein: CASSFGLDPGTQYF

clone size: NA
D gene: TRBD2
J gene: TRBJ2-1
V gene: TRBV4-1
CDR3 protein: CASSHMTSGRSEQFF

clone size: NA
D gene: NA
J gene: TRBJ2-1
V gene: TRBV2
CDR3 protein: CAGGNTAVGEQFF

clone size: NA
D gene: NA
J gene: TRBJ1-4
V gene: TRBV28
CDR3 protein: CASSRRLATNEKLFF

clone size: NA
D gene: TRBD1
J gene: TRBJ2-7
V gene: TRBV6-1
CDR3 protein: CASSERALGQVSKYEQYF

clone size: NA
D gene: NA
J gene: TRBJ1-5
V gene: TRBV7-9
CDR3 protein: CASSSEGGANQPQHF

clone size: NA
D gene: NA
J gene: TRBJ2-1
V gene: TRBV5-8
CDR3 protein: CASSFRRGFGDEQFF

clone size: NA
D gene: TRBD1
J gene: TRBJ1-4
V gene: TRBV5-1
CDR3 protein: CASSFDRGGELFF

clone size: NA
D gene: TRBD1
J gene: TRBJ2-2
V gene: TRBV9
CDR3 protein: CASSRQGAWNTGELFF

clone size: NA
D gene: TRBD2
J gene: TRBJ2-5
V gene: TRBV5-1
CDR3 protein: CASTSNSGVQETQYF

clone size: NA
D gene: NA
J gene: TRBJ1-1
V gene: TRBV21-1
CDR3 protein: CASSKVATPRPPPEAFF

clone size: NA
D gene: NA
J gene: TRBJ2-6
V gene: TRBV9
CDR3 protein: CASSVQSGANVLTF

clone size: NA
D gene: NA
J gene: TRBJ1-1
V gene: TRBV4-2
CDR3 protein: CASSQGQMNTEAFF

clone size: NA
D gene: TRBD2
J gene: TRBJ2-2
V gene: TRBV9
CDR3 protein: CASSDQFGLAENTGELFF

clone size: NA
D gene: NA
J gene: TRBJ1-6
V gene: TRBV7-2
CDR3 protein: CASSLAARGGGQGTLHF

clone size: NA
D gene: TRBD1
J gene: TRBJ1-4
V gene: TRBV25-1
CDR3 protein: CASSAWTGDNEKLFF

clone size: NA
D gene: TRBD1
J gene: TRBJ1-6
V gene: TRBV6-1
CDR3 protein: CASSVRTGGNSPLHF

clone size: NA
D gene: TRBD1
J gene: TRBJ1-6
V gene: TRBV6-5
CDR3 protein: CASTRGQPNSPLHF

clone size: NA
D gene: TRBD2
J gene: TRBJ2-7
V gene: TRBV11-2
CDR3 protein: CASSLGRGVYEQYF

clone size: NA
D gene: NA
J gene: TRBJ1-3
V gene: TRBV30
CDR3 protein: CAWSVPGVRNTIYF

clone size: few
D gene: TRBD1
J gene: TRBJ1-3
V gene: TRBV19
CDR3 protein: CASQRQGSGNTIYF

clone size: NA
D gene: TRBD2
J gene: TRBJ2-7
V gene: TRBV5-1
CDR3 protein: CASSSSGGSYEQYF

clone size: few
D gene: NA
J gene: TRBJ2-7
V gene: TRBV27
CDR3 protein: CASSSSSLGGQGPTYEQYF